Listed below are T cell receptor beta chains from one sample, sequenced in a study of cytomegalovirus exposure and HLA in healthy donors. Measured with immunoSEQ multiplex PCR; TCRdb has only the in-frame clones, and not every one. The sample lists 190,000 or so clones; 83% were seen once. Sequenced material: PBMCs. These receptors were taken from a man aged 50-60 years in good health and CMV-seronegative. Each CDR3 is given with its conserved first and last residue. D genes are given only for firm matches. Expanded clones are given a class, and other clones once, few, many or no size at all.

13	TRBJ2-7	TRBV2	-	-	TGTGCCAGCAGTGAAGTAGTTTTGATAGAGCAGTACTTC	CASSEVVLIEQYF
11	TRBJ2-1	TRBV28	-	-	TGTGCCAGCAGTTTGAGGGAAGGTCATTTCTTC	CASSLREGHFF
12	TRBJ1-2	TRBV2	TRBD1	-	TGTGCCAGCAGGCGGACAGGGGAAGGCTACACCTTC	CASRRTGEGYTF
15	TRBJ2-7	TRBV21-1	-	-	TGTGCCAGCAGCAAAGTATGGGGAACCGGGGACGAGCAGTACTTC	CASSKVWGTGDEQYF
14	TRBJ2-7	TRBV27	TRBD2	-	TGTGCCAGCAGCGACCTAGCGGGGTCTTACGAGCAGTACTTC	CASSDLAGSYEQYF
15	TRBJ2-7	TRBV7-9	TRBD2	-	TGTGCCAGCAGCCCCTGGGCTAGCGGCAGGTACGAGCAGTACTTC	CASSPWASGRYEQYF
15	TRBJ2-7	TRBV18	TRBD1	-	TGTGCCAGCTCACCCGACAGGGGTGGGCTGGACGAGCAGTACTTC	CASSPDRGGLDEQYF
15	TRBJ2-3	TRBV5-4	-	-	TGTGCCAGCAGCTTGGACCTACGTAGCACAGATACGCAGTATTTT	CASSLDLRSTDTQYF
14	TRBJ2-1	TRBV7-2	-	-	TGTGCCAGCAGCTCACAGACGAGACTAAATGAGCAGTTCTTC	CASSSQTRLNEQFF
16	TRBJ2-1	TRBV2	TRBD2	-	TGTGCCAGCAGACTCCGCACGGCAGCGGGAGGTGGTCTACAGTTCTTC	CASRLRTAAGGGLQFF
16	TRBJ2-2	TRBV14	TRBD2	-	TGTGCCAGCAGCCAATACAAGCGGGAGGGCACCGGGGAGCTGTTTTTT	CASSQYKREGTGELFF
15	TRBJ2-1	TRBV7-7	TRBD2	-	TGTGCTAGCAGTTCTCGGACTAGTCCCTACAATGAGCAGTTCTTC	CASSSRTSPYNEQFF
15	TRBJ2-5	TRBV25-1	-	-	TGTGCCAGCAGGGGGCCGGGATGGAGGGAAGAGACCCAGTACTTC	CASRGPGWREETQYF
16	TRBJ1-5	TRBV6-1	TRBD1	-	TGTGCCAGCAGTGCGGACAGGTGGATCCCTAATCAGCCCCAGCATTTT	CASSADRWIPNQPQHF
18	TRBJ2-1	TRBV15	TRBD2	-	TGTGCCACCAGCAGAGATCATTTCCTAGCGGGGCGTGAGAATGAGCAGTTCTTC	CATSRDHFLAGRENEQFF
15	TRBJ2-2	TRBV7-2	TRBD1	-	TGTGCCAGCAGCTTATGGACAGGGAACACCGGGGAGCTGTTTTTT	CASSLWTGNTGELFF
13	TRBJ2-7	TRBV27	-	-	TGTGCCAGCAGCCGTAGACAGGGAGGCGAGCAGTACTTC	CASSRRQGGEQYF
16	TRBJ2-2	TRBV27	TRBD1	-	TGTGCCAGCAGTTTAGGGACAGGGTCGAACACCGGGGAGCTGTTTTTT	CASSLGTGSNTGELFF
15	TRBJ2-1	TRBV19	TRBD2	-	TGTGCCAGTTCCCCGGGACTAGCGGGAGAAAATGAGCAGTTCTTC	CASSPGLAGENEQFF
14	TRBJ1-6	TRBV1	-	-	TGCACCAGCAGCATGGGAGGCCGGGTCCCACCCCTCCACTTT	CTSSMGGRVPPLHF
15	TRBJ1-3	TRBV6-5	-	-	TGTGCCAGCAGTTACCAGACAGGCAGCCGAAACACCATATATTTT	CASSYQTGSRNTIYF
15	TRBJ2-5	TRBV5-1	-	once	TGCGCCAGCAGCTCCGGAACTGGGCAGCTCGGGACCCAGTACTTC	CASSSGTGQLGTQYF
14	TRBJ1-3	TRBV5-5	TRBD1	-	TGTGCCAGCAGCCAGTGGACAGGTGGAAACACCATATATTTT	CASSQWTGGNTIYF
15	TRBJ2-3	TRBV29-1	-	-	TGCAGCGCCAAATCTACGGGATTCGGCACAGATACGCAGTATTTT	CSAKSTGFGTDTQYF
15	TRBJ1-1	TRBV4-3	TRBD1	-	TGCGCCAGCAGCCCCGCGACAGGGGCGAACACTGAAGCTTTCTTT	CASSPATGANTEAFF
14	TRBJ1-2	TRBV6-6	-	-	TGTGCCAGCAGTTACCGGGGGGAGTTGGGTGGCTACACCTTC	CASSYRGELGGYTF
15	TRBJ2-7	TRBV2	TRBD2	few	TGTGCCAGCAGTGGCAGACTAGCGGGAGGTTACGAGCAGTACTTC	CASSGRLAGGYEQYF
17	TRBJ1-5	TRBV4-1	TRBD1	-	TGCGCCAGCAGCCAAGGGGGACAGGGACGGGGCAATCAGCCCCAGCATTTT	CASSQGGQGRGNQPQHF
14	TRBJ1-3	TRBV6-1	-	-	TGTGCCAGCGAAGTTTCCGGGGCTGGAAACACCATATATTTT	CASEVSGAGNTIYF
15	TRBJ2-3	TRBV6-6	-	-	TGTGCCAGCCAGGGATCGCGGGGAAACACAGATACGCAGTATTTT	CASQGSRGNTDTQYF
16	TRBJ2-2	TRBV9	-	-	TGTGCCAGCAGCGAACAGCCAAACCCCCGGACCGGGGAGCTGTTTTTT	CASSEQPNPRTGELFF